This entry lists 15 T cell receptor beta chains sequenced from one sample in a study of control samples from healthy donors and cancer patients (dated by TCRdb to the early 2020s). Receptor libraries were prepared by the immunoSEQ multiplex PCR assay. Not all clones reach the TCRdb copy of this immuneACCESS table, which keeps in-frame sequences only. Checked studies attribute under half of the gap to unresolved V genes and leave the rest unexplained. The sample's clone listing holds fewer than 200,000 clones. In total, the top ten clones hold roughly 2.2% of the sample. Sequenced sample: blood. The receptors were gathered from a woman aged 25 to 39 in good health.

This chain connects TRBV5-1 to TRBJ2-7, with TRBD2 matching over 8 bases. Germline assignment: CDR1 SGHRS and CDR2 YFSETQ. The CDR3 has 14 residues. V lost 0 bases, J lost 5 bases, and 4 bases stayed unmatched. The CDR3 DNA sequence: TGCGCCAGCAGCTTGGGTAGCGGGGTCCACGAGCAGTACTTC. This gives the protein CASSLGSGVHEQYF.

The chain employs TRBV27 and TRBJ1-2; 11 positions agree with TRBD1. The CDR3 runs 14 residues. With V trimmed by 2 bases and J by 7 bases, 3 bases remained unmatched. Germline V lookup: CDR1 MNHEY, CDR2 SMNVEV (reference sequence). The DNA for the CDR3 is TGTGCCAGCAGTTTAGTGGACAGGGGGCCTGGCTACACCTTC. Translation: CASSLVDRGPGYTF.

The chain links TRBV11-2 to TRBJ1-1; D perhaps matches TRBD1 (5 bases). The CDR3 consists of 14 residues. The germline gives CDR1 SGHAT, CDR2 FQNNGV. The germline V and J ends were trimmed by 0 bases and 5 bases, with 10 bases remaining between them. The chain's CDR3 is CASSLDNGGTEAFF. DNA of the CDR3: TGTGCCAGCAGCTTAGATAATGGGGGAACTGAAGCTTTCTTT.

The V call is TRBV30, the J call TRBJ1-5, with TRBD1 identical over 7 bases. This CDR3 is 16 amino acids long. V gave up 1 base and J gave up 7 bases; unmatched junction bases: 13. The germline CDR1 and CDR2 sequences are GTSNPN and SVGIG (reference sequence). This chain's CDR3 is CAWSAEGARSGQPQHF. The CDR3 region has the DNA TGTGCCTGGAGTGCTGAGGGGGCCCGTTCGGGGCAGCCCCAGCATTTT.

The CDR3 loop reads CASRPLLSGNTIYF. CDR3 in DNA: TGTGCCAGCAGACCCCTCCTCTCTGGAAACACCATATATTTT. The V and J genes are TRBV6-5 and TRBJ1-3; D gene uncertain. This CDR3 comprises 14 residues. Per the germline V gene, CDR1 is MNHEY and CDR2 is SVGAGI. V shed 6 bases and J shed 0 bases, with 9 bases lying between them.

The V and J genes are TRBV5-6 and TRBJ1-6; D call uncertain. CDR3 length: 12 residues. V lost 4 bases and J lost 12, with 11 bases in between. CDR1 and CDR2 from the germline V gene are SGHDT and YYEEEE. CDR3 protein: CASSLEGRPLHF. Written as DNA, the CDR3 is TGTGCCAGCAGCCTCGAAGGGCGACCCCTCCACTTT.

The chain combines TRBV18 with TRBJ1-5; tentative D call: TRBD1 (6 bases). V shed 3 bases and J shed 8 bases, with 11 bases lying between them. Germline V gives CDR1 KGHSH, CDR2 LQKENI. The CDR3 has 13 amino acids. The CDR3 sequence: CASSPGHREPQHF. The DNA of the CDR3 is TGTGCCAGCTCACCGGGACATAGAGAGCCCCAGCATTTT.

The rearrangement links TRBV2 to TRBJ1-1, with D possibly TRBD1 on 5 matching bases. The CDR3 extends over 15 amino acids. V was pared by 7 bases and J by 3 bases, with 18 bases between. The V gene's germline CDR1 is SNHLY and CDR2 FYNNEI. CDR3 nucleotide sequence: TGTGCCAGCAAAGGGGACCGGCGGGGGGACACTGAAGCTTTCTTT. Its protein is CASKGDRRGDTEAFF.

J is TRBJ1-1 and V is TRBV5-6; D remains ambiguous. This CDR3 is 14 amino acids long. Trimming cost V 3 bases and J 0 bases, with 9 bases left between them. Germline-derived CDR1 and CDR2 are SGHDT and YYEEEE. CDR3 region: CASSWGYMNTEAFF. The CDR3 nucleotides read TGTGCCAGCAGCTGGGGATACATGAACACTGAAGCTTTCTTT.

The V gene is TRBV27, the J gene TRBJ1-4; D perhaps matches TRBD1 (5 bases). Looked up from germline, CDR1 is MNHEY and CDR2 is SMNVEV (reference sequence). V dropped 10 bases and J dropped 5 bases, with 17 bases sitting between them. The CDR3 has 14 residues. The chain's CDR3 is CATRRAGLNEKLFF. The CDR3 DNA is TGTGCCACCAGGCGGGCAGGGCTAAATGAAAAACTGTTTTTT.

The chain uses TRBV3-1 (or the pseudogene TRBV3-2) and TRBJ2-2; D unclear. From germline, CDR1 is LGHDT and CDR2 YNNKEL (reference sequence). This CDR3 has 16 amino acids. V was clipped by 1 base and J by 1 base, with 10 bases between them. The CDR3 here is CASSQGGRQNTGELFF. In DNA form, the CDR3 reads TGTGCCAGCAGCCAAGGAGGAAGGCAGAACACCGGGGAGCTGTTTTTT.

The chain links TRBV19 to TRBJ2-7; the D gene is possibly TRBD1 (6 bases). Trimming stripped 4 bases from V and 0 bases from J, with 19 bases between. The CDR3 covers 17 residues. The germline CDR1 and CDR2 sequences are LNHDA and SQIVND (reference sequence). Here the CDR3 reads CASSKGMGQGSSYEQYF. The DNA of the CDR3 is TGTGCCAGTAGTAAGGGCATGGGGCAGGGGAGCTCCTACGAGCAGTACTTC.

The CDR3 loop is CASSITARGNTEAFF. In DNA form, the CDR3 reads TGTGCCAGTAGTATCACCGCGAGGGGGAACACTGAAGCTTTCTTT. The chain recombines TRBV19 with TRBJ1-1; a possible D gene is TRBD1 (5 bases). V was pared by 3 bases and J by 1 base, with 12 bases between. This CDR3 has 15 amino acids. From germline, CDR1 is LNHDA and CDR2 SQIVND (reference sequence).

This sequence joins TRBV28 and TRBJ2-7; TRBD1 matches 12 bases. Germline CDR1 and CDR2: MDHEN and SYDVKM. This CDR3 has 15 amino acids. Trimming cost V 5 bases and J 9 bases; bases outside gene matches: 11. Here the CDR3 DNA reads TGTGCCAGCAGTACCCCGGGGACAGGGGGCGCCGGGCAGTACTTC. Protein product: CASSTPGTGGAGQYF.

This chain's CDR3 is CASSFGTPNTGELFF. The CDR3 DNA is TGTGCCAGCTCTTTTGGGACTCCGAACACCGGGGAGCTGTTTTTT. The chain employs TRBV9 and TRBJ2-2, with D tentatively TRBD2 (6 bases). Germline V CDR1 and CDR2: SGDLS, YYNGEE. V gave up 7 bases and J gave up 0 bases, with 13 bases separating them. The CDR3 runs 15 residues.